Below, 14 T cell receptor beta chains from the same sample are listed, as sequenced in a study of PD-L1 blockade in urothelial cancer. The data were produced by immunoSEQ multiplex PCR, yet TCRdb's version contains in-frame clones alone and is incomplete. The profile shows 30,000 to 45,000 clones, around 88% of them singletons. The specimen was PBMCs, collected around atezolizumab (anti-PD-L1) treatment. All receptors derive from a man aged 55 to 70 with urothelial cancer.

V is TRBV6-1 and J is TRBJ1-1; D is ambiguous. Germline CDR1 MNHNS, CDR2 SASEGT. The ends were cut back, 4 bases at V and 0 bases at J, with 6 bases in the middle. The CDR3 totals 13 residues. Here the CDR3 reads CASSGRLNTEAFF. CDR3 nucleotides: TGTGCCAGCAGTGGCAGATTGAACACTGAAGCTTTCTTT.

The chain carries TRBV7-9 and TRBJ1-1; TRBD1 agrees at 9 bases. Germline trimming cut 4 bases from V and 6 bases from J; bases unmatched to any gene: 9. Germline V CDR1 and CDR2: SEHNR, FQNEAQ (reference sequence). The CDR3 has 15 residues. CDR3 loop: CASSSIQGAVAEAFF. Here the CDR3 DNA reads TGTGCCAGCAGCTCAATACAGGGGGCGGTCGCTGAAGCTTTCTTT.

The V and J genes are TRBV5-1 and TRBJ2-2; possible D gene TRBD1, 6 bases. This CDR3 has 16 amino acids. Germline values: CDR1 SGHRS, CDR2 YFSETQ. Trimming cost V 2 bases and J 5 bases, with 16 bases left between them. Here the CDR3 DNA reads TGCGCCAGCAGCTTTCACAGGGCAACGGAAACCGGGGAGCTGTTTTTT. Translated, it gives CASSFHRATETGELFF.

The V and J genes are TRBV4-2 and TRBJ2-3; 10 bases align to TRBD2. V was pared by 0 bases and J by 4 bases, with 4 bases of the junction left unmatched. The CDR3 loop spans 16 amino acids. The V gene's germline CDR1 is LGHNA and CDR2 YNFKEQ. CDR3 sequence reads: CASSQDQTSGPDTQYF. For the CDR3, the DNA is TGTGCCAGCAGCCAAGATCAGACTAGCGGGCCAGATACGCAGTATTTT.

In DNA, the CDR3 is TGTGCCAGCAGTTTATTACAGGAAAACACCGGGGAGCTGTTTTTT. Its protein is CASSLLQENTGELFF. The rearrangement joins TRBV28 to TRBJ2-2; maybe TRBD1 (5 bases). The V end lost 1 base, the J end lost 2 bases, and 8 bases lay between the germline ends. CDR3 length: 15 amino acids. The germline V gene has CDR1 MDHEN and CDR2 SYDVKM.

The gene calls are TRBV10-2 and TRBJ1-5; D is possibly TRBD1 (5 bases). CDR3 length: 14 amino acids. Looked up from germline, CDR1 is WSHSY and CDR2 is SAAADI. Trimming took 2 bases from V and 4 from J, leaving 9 bases between them. The CDR3 protein is CASSEGHLNQPQHF. Here the CDR3 DNA reads TGCGCCAGCAGTGAGGGACACTTAAATCAGCCCCAGCATTTT.

The chain has TRBV9 and TRBJ2-5; D is possibly TRBD2 (6 bases). The V gene's germline CDR1 is SGDLS and CDR2 YYNGEE. CDR3 length: 17 amino acids. V lost 4 bases and J lost 5, with 24 bases in between. CDR3 region: CASSPLDSLAFWETQYF. The CDR3 DNA sequence: TGTGCCAGCAGCCCTCTCGACAGCCTAGCGTTCTGGGAGACCCAGTACTTC. Drawing the rest from reference TRBV9 and TRBJ2-5, the complete variable domain is DSGVTQTPKHLITATGQRVTLRCSPRSGDLSVYWYQQSLDQGLQFLIQYYNGEERAKGNILERFSAQQFPDLHSELNLSSLELGDSALYFCASSPLDSLAFWETQYFGPGTRLLVL.

The chain has TRBV19 and TRBJ2-5; 7 bases are a match to TRBD1. CDR1 is LNHDA and CDR2 is SQIVND in the germline V gene (reference sequence). J was trimmed by 1 base and V by 8 bases; bases with no gene match: 10. CDR3 size: 15 residues. The CDR3 loop is CASAAFGTAQETQYF. The CDR3, as DNA: TGTGCCAGTGCTGCCTTCGGGACAGCCCAAGAGACCCAGTACTTC.

The CDR3 region has the DNA TGTGCCAGCAGCTCAGGGGCGAGCGCTAATTCACCCCTCCACTTT. Translation gives CASSSGASANSPLHF. The gene calls are TRBV7-8 and TRBJ1-6; TRBD1 might be the D (6 bases). Germline V CDR1 and CDR2: SGHVS, FQNEAQ. This CDR3 has 15 residues. V was shortened by 4 bases and J by 6 bases, with 13 bases between the two germline ends.

This clone was counted only a few times. The chain employs TRBV29-1 and TRBJ1-1; a weak D match, TRBD1 (5 bases). V lost 7 bases to trimming and J lost 7 bases, with 43 bases between them. This CDR3 has 21 residues. Germline-derived CDR1 and CDR2 are SQVTM and ANQGSEA. CDR3 residues: CSARSEASGIFPLRSPCEAFF. The CDR3 DNA reads TGCAGCGCCAGGTCCGAAGCGTCAGGGATCTTCCCCCTGAGGTCTCCATGTGAAGCTTTCTTT.

The rearrangement uses TRBV28 and TRBJ2-7; TRBD2 aligns across 7 bases. CDR1 is MDHEN, CDR2 SYDVKM, per germline. The ends lost 5 bases at V and 2 bases at J; junction bases unmatched: 6. The CDR3 loop spans 14 amino acids. Here the CDR3 DNA reads TGTGCCAGCAGTCGGACAAGCGGGGCCTACGAGCAGTACTTC. This sequence encodes CASSRTSGAYEQYF.

The J gene is TRBJ1-1, the V gene TRBV27; a weak D match, TRBD1 (6 bases). Germline V gene data show CDR1 as MNHEY and CDR2 as SMNVEV (reference sequence). Trimming left V 7 bases short and J 7 bases short, with 22 bases between. The CDR3 is made up of 15 amino acids. The CDR3 nucleotides read TGTGCCAGCAAAACCCTACGAGGGACACCTTATGAAGCTTTCTTT. Its translation is CASKTLRGTPYEAFF.

This CDR3 is CASSPGRGTDTQYF. The CDR3 DNA reads TGTGCCAGCAGCCCGGGCAGGGGTACAGATACGCAGTATTTT. The chain uses TRBV11-2 and TRBJ2-3, with D perhaps matching TRBD1 (6 bases). In germline, CDR1 is SGHAT, CDR2 FQNNGV. The CDR3 totals 14 residues. V gave up 5 bases and J gave up 3 bases, with 12 bases separating them.

V gene TRBV13 combines with J gene TRBJ2-1, with 10 bases identical to TRBD2. V lost 4 bases and J lost 6; bases outside the gene matches: 12. This CDR3 comprises 17 residues. Germline V gene sequence: CDR1 PRHDT, CDR2 FYEKMQ (reference sequence). CDR3 nucleotide sequence: TGTGCCAGCAGCTCCCTAAGTGCTAGCGGGAGAACCAATGAGCAGTTCTTC. It encodes CASSSLSASGRTNEQFF.